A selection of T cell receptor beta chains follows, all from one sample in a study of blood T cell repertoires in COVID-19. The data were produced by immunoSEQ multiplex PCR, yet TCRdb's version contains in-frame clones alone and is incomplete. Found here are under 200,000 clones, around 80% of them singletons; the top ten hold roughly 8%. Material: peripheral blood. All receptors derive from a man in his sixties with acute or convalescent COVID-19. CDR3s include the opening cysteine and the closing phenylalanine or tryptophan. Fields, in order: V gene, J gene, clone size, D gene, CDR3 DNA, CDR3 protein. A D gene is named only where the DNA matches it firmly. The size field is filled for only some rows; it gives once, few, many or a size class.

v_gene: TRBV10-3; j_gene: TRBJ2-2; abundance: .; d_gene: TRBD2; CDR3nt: TGTGCCACCGAAACTAGCGGGGGGGCTGGCACCGGGGAGCTGTTTTTT; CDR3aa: CATETSGGAGTGELFF
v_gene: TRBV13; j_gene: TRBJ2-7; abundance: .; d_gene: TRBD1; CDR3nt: TGTGCCAGCAGCTTAAAGCCAGGGGGAACCTACGAGCAGTACTTC; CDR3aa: CASSLKPGGTYEQYF
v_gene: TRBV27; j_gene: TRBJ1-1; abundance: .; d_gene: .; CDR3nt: TGTGCCAGCAGTTTAAATGTAGGGGGTACGCCGGCTTTCTTT; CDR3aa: CASSLNVGGTPAFF
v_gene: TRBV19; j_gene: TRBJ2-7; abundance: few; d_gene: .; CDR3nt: TGTGCCAGTAGCGCGGGCCTCCTCTACGAGCAGTACTTC; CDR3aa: CASSAGLLYEQYF
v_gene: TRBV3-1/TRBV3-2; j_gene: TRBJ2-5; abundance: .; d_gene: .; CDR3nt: TGTGCCAGCAGCCAATCAGGGTGGGACCAAGAGACCCAGTACTTC; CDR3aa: CASSQSGWDQETQYF
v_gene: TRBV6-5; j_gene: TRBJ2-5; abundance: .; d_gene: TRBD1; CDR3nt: TGTGCCAGTGCTGACAGGGGGGTTGGGGAGACCCAGTACTTC; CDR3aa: CASADRGVGETQYF
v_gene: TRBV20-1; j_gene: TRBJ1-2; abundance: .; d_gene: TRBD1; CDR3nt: TGCAGTGCTGGGGGACAGGGGGGCTACACCTTC; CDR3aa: CSAGGQGGYTF
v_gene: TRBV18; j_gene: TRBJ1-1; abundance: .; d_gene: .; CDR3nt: TGTGCCAGCTCACCCCGACAGAAAGGGAACACTGAAGCTTTCTTT; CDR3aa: CASSPRQKGNTEAFF
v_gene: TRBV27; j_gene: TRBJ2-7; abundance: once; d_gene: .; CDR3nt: TGTGCCAGCAGTCCCGCCGGGGTTGACCACGAGCAGTACTTC; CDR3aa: CASSPAGVDHEQYF
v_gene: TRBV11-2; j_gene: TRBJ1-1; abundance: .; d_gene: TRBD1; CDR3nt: TGTGCCAGCAGCTTGCTCAGGGGGGCCACTGAAGCTTTCTTT; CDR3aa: CASSLLRGATEAFF
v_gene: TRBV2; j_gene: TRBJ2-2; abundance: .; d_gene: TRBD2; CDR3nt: TGTGCCAGCAAGAGGGGACTAGCGGGGTACACCGGGGAGCTGTTTTTT; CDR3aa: CASKRGLAGYTGELFF
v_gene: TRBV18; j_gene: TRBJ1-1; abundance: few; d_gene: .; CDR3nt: TGTGCCAGCTCACCGCGACAGGTCCGGGACACTGAAGCTTTCTTT; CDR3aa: CASSPRQVRDTEAFF
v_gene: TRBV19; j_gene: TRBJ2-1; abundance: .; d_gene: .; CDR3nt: TGTGCCAGTAGTATGGCCGGTGGGCCCTCCTACAATGAGCAGTTCTTC; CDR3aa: CASSMAGGPSYNEQFF
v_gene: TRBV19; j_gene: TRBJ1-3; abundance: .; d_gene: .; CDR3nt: TGTGCCAGTAGAGATCAGGGGCTGTACTCTGGAAACACCATATATTTT; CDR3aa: CASRDQGLYSGNTIYF
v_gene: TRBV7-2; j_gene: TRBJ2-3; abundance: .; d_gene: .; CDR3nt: TGTGCCAGCAGCTTAGAGCGGAGACCCACAGATACGCAGTATTTT; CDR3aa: CASSLERRPTDTQYF
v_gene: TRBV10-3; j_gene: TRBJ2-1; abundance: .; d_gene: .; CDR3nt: TGTGCCATCAGTGGTGGAGGGTCCAATGAGCAGTTCTTC; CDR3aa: CAISGGGSNEQFF
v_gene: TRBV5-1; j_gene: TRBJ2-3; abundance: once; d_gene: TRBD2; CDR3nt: TGCGCCAGCAGTTCTGAGCGGGGGGGCCAAGATACGCAGTATTTT; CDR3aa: CASSSERGGQDTQYF
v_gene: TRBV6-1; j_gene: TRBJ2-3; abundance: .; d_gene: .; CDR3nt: TGTGCCAGCAGTGAAACGGGAAATACGCAGTATTTT; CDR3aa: CASSETGNTQYF
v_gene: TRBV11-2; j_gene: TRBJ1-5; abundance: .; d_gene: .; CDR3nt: TGTGCCAGCAGCTTCGGGTGGAACAATCAGCCCCAGCATTTT; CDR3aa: CASSFGWNNQPQHF
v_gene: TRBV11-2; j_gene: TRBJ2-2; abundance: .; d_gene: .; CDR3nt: TGTGCCAGCAGCTTAGATAGCCGGCGGAGTGGGACCGGGGAGCTGTTTTTT; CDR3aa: CASSLDSRRSGTGELFF
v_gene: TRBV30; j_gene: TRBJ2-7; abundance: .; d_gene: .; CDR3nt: TGTGCCTGGAGTAAACAGAGCTACGAGCAGTACTTC; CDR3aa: CAWSKQSYEQYF
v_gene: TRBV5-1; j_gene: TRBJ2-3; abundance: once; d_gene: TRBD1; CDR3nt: TGCGCCAGCAGCCCAACCGCCCCGGGACAGGGGGCAGATACGCAGTATTTT; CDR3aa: CASSPTAPGQGADTQYF
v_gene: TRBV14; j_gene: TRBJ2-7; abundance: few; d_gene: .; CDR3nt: TGTGCCAGCAGCAGATGGGGCGGTGACGAGCAGTACTTC; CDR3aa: CASSRWGGDEQYF
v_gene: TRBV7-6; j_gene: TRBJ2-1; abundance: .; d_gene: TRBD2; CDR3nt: TGTGCCAGCAGCCCCAGCGGGGGGGAGCTACATGAGCAGTTCTTC; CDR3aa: CASSPSGGELHEQFF
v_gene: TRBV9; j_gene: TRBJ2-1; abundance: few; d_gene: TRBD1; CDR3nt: TGTGCCAGCAGCGCTCCGGGACAGGTGAGCTCCTACAATGAGCAGTTCTTC; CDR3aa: CASSAPGQVSSYNEQFF
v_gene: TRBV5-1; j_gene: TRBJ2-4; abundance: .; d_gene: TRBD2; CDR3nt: TGCGCCAGCAGCCCAACTAGCGGGGGGACCGTGCAGGACATTCAGTACTTC; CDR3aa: CASSPTSGGTVQDIQYF
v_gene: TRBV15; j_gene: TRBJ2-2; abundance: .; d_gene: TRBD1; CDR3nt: TGTGCCACCAGCAGAACCGGGACAGTGAACACCGGGGAGCTGTTTTTT; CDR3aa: CATSRTGTVNTGELFF
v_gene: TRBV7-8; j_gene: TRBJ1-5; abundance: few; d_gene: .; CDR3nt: TGTGCCAGCAGCTTAGGTCCTTCGGGGCCCCAGCATTTT; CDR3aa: CASSLGPSGPQHF
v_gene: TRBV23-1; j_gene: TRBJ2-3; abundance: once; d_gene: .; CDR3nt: TGCGCCAGCAGTCAATCGGTCTCCCGGGTTGGCAGGGACAAGCAAGGCACAGATACGCAGTATTTT; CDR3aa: CASSQSVSRVGRDKQGTDTQYF
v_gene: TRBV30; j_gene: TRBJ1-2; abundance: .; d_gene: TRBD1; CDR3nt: TGTGCCTGGAGTCCCTGGACAGGCCGGGAGGGCTATGGCTACACCTTC; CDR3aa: CAWSPWTGREGYGYTF
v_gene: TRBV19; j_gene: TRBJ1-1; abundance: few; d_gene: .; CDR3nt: TGTGCCAGTAACAGCGACAGTTCAGTTGCTGAAGCTTTCTTT; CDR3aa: CASNSDSSVAEAFF
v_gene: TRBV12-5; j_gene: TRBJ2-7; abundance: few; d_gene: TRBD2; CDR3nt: TGTGCTAGTGGTTTGGAGTCCGGGACTAAGGGCTACGAGCAGTACTTC; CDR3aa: CASGLESGTKGYEQYF
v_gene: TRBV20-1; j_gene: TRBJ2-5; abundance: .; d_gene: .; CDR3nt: TGCAGTGCTAGCGTCGGAGAGACCCAGTACTTC; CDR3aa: CSASVGETQYF
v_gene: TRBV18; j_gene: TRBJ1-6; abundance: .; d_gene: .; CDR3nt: TGTGCCAGCTCACCCGGACAGTCGTATAATTCACCCCTCCACTTT; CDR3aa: CASSPGQSYNSPLHF
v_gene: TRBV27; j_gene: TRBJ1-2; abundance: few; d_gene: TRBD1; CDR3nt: TGTGCCACCTCAAGCAGGGGGCACGGCTATGGCTACACCTTC; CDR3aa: CATSSRGHGYGYTF
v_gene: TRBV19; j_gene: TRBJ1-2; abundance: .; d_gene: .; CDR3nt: TGTGCCAGTAGCTTCCGGTTCCAGGATGACTATGGCTACACCTTC; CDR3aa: CASSFRFQDDYGYTF
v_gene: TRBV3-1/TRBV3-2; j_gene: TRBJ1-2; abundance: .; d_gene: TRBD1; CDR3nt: TGTGCCAGCAGCCAGGGACAGGGCATCTATGGCTACACCTTC; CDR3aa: CASSQGQGIYGYTF
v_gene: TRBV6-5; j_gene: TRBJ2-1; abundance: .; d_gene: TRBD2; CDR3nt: TGTGCCAGCAGTTACGAGCGGGGGGCTATAGGCGAGCAGTTCTTC; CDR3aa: CASSYERGAIGEQFF
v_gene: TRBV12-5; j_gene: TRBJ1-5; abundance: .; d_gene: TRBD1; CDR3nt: TGTGCTAGTGGCAGGGGGCAAGTCAATCAGCCCCAGCATTTT; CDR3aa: CASGRGQVNQPQHF
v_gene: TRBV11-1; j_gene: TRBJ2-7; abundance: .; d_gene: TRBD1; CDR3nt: TGTGCCAGCAGCGCCAACCGGGACAGGGTAAATAGCGAGCAGTACTTC; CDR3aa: CASSANRDRVNSEQYF
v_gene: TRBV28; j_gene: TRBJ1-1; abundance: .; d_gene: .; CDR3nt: TGTGCCAGCAGTTTATCCTACAGGGAGAACACTGAAGCTTTCTTT; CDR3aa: CASSLSYRENTEAFF
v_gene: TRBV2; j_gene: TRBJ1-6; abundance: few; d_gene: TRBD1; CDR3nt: TGTGCCAGCAGAGGGACAGGGGTTTCACCCCTCCACTTT; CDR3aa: CASRGTGVSPLHF
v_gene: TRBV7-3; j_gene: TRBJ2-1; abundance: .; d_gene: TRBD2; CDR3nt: TGTGCCAGCAGCCCCTTCACTAGCGGTAATGAGCAGTTCTTC; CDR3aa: CASSPFTSGNEQFF